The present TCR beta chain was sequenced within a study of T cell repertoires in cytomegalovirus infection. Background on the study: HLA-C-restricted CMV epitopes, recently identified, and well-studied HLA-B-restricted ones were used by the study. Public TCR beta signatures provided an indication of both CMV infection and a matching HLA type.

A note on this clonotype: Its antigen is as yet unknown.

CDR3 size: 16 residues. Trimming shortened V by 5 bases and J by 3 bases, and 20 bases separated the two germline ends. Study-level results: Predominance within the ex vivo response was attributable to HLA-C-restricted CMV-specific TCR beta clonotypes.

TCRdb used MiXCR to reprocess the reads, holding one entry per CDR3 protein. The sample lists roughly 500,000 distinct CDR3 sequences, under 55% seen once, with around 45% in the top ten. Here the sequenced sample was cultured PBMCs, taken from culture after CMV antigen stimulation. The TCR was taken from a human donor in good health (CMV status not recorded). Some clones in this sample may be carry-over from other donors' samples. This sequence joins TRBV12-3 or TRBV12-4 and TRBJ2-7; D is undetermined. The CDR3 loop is CASSEETRYAIYEQYF. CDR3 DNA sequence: TGTGCCAGCAGTGAAGAAACGCGATATGCTATCTACGAGCAGTACTTC.